The 5 T cell receptor beta chains below come from one sample, sequenced in a study of blood T cell repertoires in COVID-19. Measured with immunoSEQ multiplex PCR; TCRdb has only the in-frame clones, and not every one. There are about 100,000 clones in the sample; around 87% occur only once, and about 20% lies in the top ten. The specimen sequenced was peripheral blood. The receptors originated from a human donor in a cohort sampled during active COVID-19.

The chain is built from TRBV29-1 and TRBJ2-6; possibly TRBD2 for D (6 bases). Germline V gene data show CDR1 as SQVTM and CDR2 as ANQGSEA. The CDR3 consists of 14 residues. The germline V and J ends were trimmed by 7 bases and 4 bases, with 14 bases remaining between them. The CDR3 protein is CSARDSGGANVLTF. In DNA form, the CDR3 reads TGCAGCGCTCGGGACTCAGGAGGGGCCAACGTCCTGACTTTC.

The chain has TRBV19 and TRBJ2-5; D might be TRBD1 (6 bases). V gave up 5 bases and J gave up 1 base, with 11 bases separating them. This CDR3 is 14 amino acids long. Germline V gene data show CDR1 as LNHDA and CDR2 as SQIVND (reference sequence). CDR3 sequence (DNA): TGTGCCAGTAGTGACCCAGGGGTCCAAGAGACCCAGTACTTC. The encoded protein is CASSDPGVQETQYF.

The chain recombines TRBV6-1 with TRBJ1-2; weak D call: TRBD1 (6 bases). This CDR3 is 14 amino acids long. The germline gives CDR1 MNHNS, CDR2 SASEGT. V was cut by 1 base and J by 3 bases, with 9 bases left in between. The CDR3 reads CASSEGAGDYGYTF. CDR3 bases: TGTGCCAGCAGTGAAGGGGCAGGGGACTATGGCTACACCTTC.

The J gene is TRBJ2-3, the V gene TRBV9, with 13 bases fitting TRBD2. Losses at the gene ends were 3 bases for V and 7 bases for J; bases not matched to a gene: 5. The CDR3 loop spans 15 amino acids. In germline, CDR1 is SGDLS, CDR2 YYNGEE. Written as DNA, the CDR3 is TGTGCCAGCAGCGCCGGGACTAGCGGGACTTATACGCAGTATTTT. Translation gives CASSAGTSGTYTQYF.

The gene calls are TRBV10-3 and TRBJ1-2; D is uncertain. Trimming stripped 0 bases from V and 6 bases from J, with 8 bases between. The CDR3 runs 13 residues. In germline, CDR1 is ENHRY, CDR2 SYGVKD. The CDR3 sequence is CAISESEGDGYTF. For the CDR3, the DNA is TGTGCCATCAGTGAGTCAGAGGGAGATGGCTACACCTTC.